The 24 T cell receptor beta chains in this list originate from one sample, sequenced in a study of a mutant IDH1 vaccine in newly diagnosed glioma. Their antigens remain unidentified. Profiled with immunoSEQ multiplex PCR; TCRdb holds only in-frame clones, not every one. The sample contains about 56,000 clones, around 89% of which appear only once. Time point described: week 5, during vaccination. In every dose of vaccine, 300 ug of mutant IDH1 20-mer peptide was given alongside topical imiquimod. Sample: PBMCs, taken from a glioma patient whose treatment included an IDH1 peptide vaccine. The receptors derive from a woman aged 35 to 49 with glioma.

The J gene is TRBJ2-5, the V gene TRBV6-1; TRBD2 matches at 8 bases. Germline V CDR1 and CDR2: MNHNS, SASEGT. The CDR3 spans 15 residues. V shed 5 bases and J 1 base; nucleotides not matched to a gene: 6. This CDR3 is CASSWSGGTQETQYF. The CDR3 bases are TGTGCCAGCAGTTGGAGCGGGGGAACCCAAGAGACCCAGTACTTC.

V usage is TRBV7-9 and J usage is TRBJ2-3; TRBD1 might be the D (6 bases). CDR1 is SEHNR, CDR2 FQNEAQ, per germline (reference sequence). The CDR3 spans 13 residues. V was clipped by 5 bases and J by 5 bases, with 11 bases between them. The CDR3 DNA reads as TGTGCCAGCAGCGTCCAGGGGCGAGATACGCAGTATTTT. This gives the protein CASSVQGRDTQYF.

As to this clone: This sample includes further DNA sequences coding for the same CDR3. As DNA, the CDR3 is TGTGCCATTCGGGACAGCTCTGGAAACACCATATATTTT. This encodes CAIRDSSGNTIYF. The chain couples TRBV10-3 to TRBJ1-3; TRBD1 agrees at 7 bases. With V trimmed by 9 bases and J by 0 bases, 2 bases remained unmatched. CDR3 length equals 13 residues. Germline V gene sequence: CDR1 ENHRY, CDR2 SYGVKD.

This chain connects TRBV7-8 to TRBJ2-2; D gene uncertain. CDR1 and CDR2 (germline): SGHVS, FQNEAQ. V lost 0 bases to trimming and J lost 8 bases, with 4 bases between them. CDR3 length: 12 amino acids. The CDR3 is CASSLARGELFF. The CDR3 coding sequence is TGTGCCAGCAGCTTAGCGCGTGGGGAGCTGTTTTTT.

A single count supports this clone. CDR3 sequence: CASSLGVGGAPGTYEQYF. The CDR3 DNA reads TGTGCCAGCAGCTTAGGAGTTGGGGGGGCTCCTGGGACCTACGAGCAGTACTTC. The chain employs TRBV7-9 and TRBJ2-7; TRBD2 is a possible D gene (7 bases). The V and J ends lost 1 base and 2 bases respectively, with 21 bases between them. The CDR3 is made up of 18 amino acids. The germline V gene has CDR1 SEHNR and CDR2 FQNEAQ (reference sequence).

This chain joins TRBV5-4 and TRBJ2-2, with 9 bases matching TRBD1. Germline V gives CDR1 SGHNT, CDR2 YYREEE (reference sequence). The CDR3 consists of 17 residues. The V and J ends lost 4 bases and 4 bases, in that order; junction bases with no gene match: 11. The DNA for the CDR3 is TGTGCCAGCAGCAAAACAGGGGGCGCAGGTGGCACCGGGGAGCTGTTTTTT. Encoded protein: CASSKTGGAGGTGELFF.

The chain uses TRBV4-1 and TRBJ1-1; the match to TRBD1 covers 7 bases. Germline V CDR1 and CDR2: MGHRA, YSYEKL. CDR3 length: 18 amino acids. The J segment lost 2 bases and the V segment lost 0 bases, leaving 12 bases of the junction unmatched. CDR3 region: CASSQEGFGDRRNTEAFF. The CDR3 DNA is TGCGCCAGCAGCCAAGAGGGTTTTGGGGACAGAAGAAACACTGAAGCTTTCTTT.

The V call is TRBV5-1, the J call TRBJ2-2; TRBD2 might be the D (5 bases). This CDR3 region has 19 residues. In germline, CDR1 is SGHRS, CDR2 YFSETQ. V was clipped by 4 bases and J by 0 bases, with 22 bases between them. The CDR3 loop is CASSLLGVKPGSNTGELFF. The CDR3 nucleotides are TGCGCCAGCAGCCTGCTCGGGGTAAAGCCGGGATCGAACACCGGGGAGCTGTTTTTT.

J is TRBJ1-5 and V is TRBV4-1, with 9 bases lining up with TRBD1. CDR1 and CDR2 (germline): MGHRA, YSYEKL. CDR3 length: 16 amino acids. The V segment lost 0 bases and the J segment 4 bases; nucleotides outside the gene matches: 4. The CDR3 DNA sequence: TGCGCCAGCAGCCAAGATTTCGGACAGGGGAATCAGCCCCAGCATTTT. Protein product: CASSQDFGQGNQPQHF.

The chain couples TRBV29-1 to TRBJ2-3; TRBD2 is a possible D gene (7 bases). V was pared by 7 bases and J by 5 bases, with 16 bases between. This CDR3 has 13 amino acids. Germline-derived CDR1 and CDR2 are SQVTM and ANQGSEA. The CDR3, as DNA: TGCAGCGCGGGGGGCCCGGAGATAGATACGCAGTATTTT. Encoded protein: CSAGGPEIDTQYF.

The chain combines TRBV2 with TRBJ1-2; no reliable D call. This CDR3 is 15 amino acids long. The ends were cut back, 2 bases at V and 4 bases at J, with 14 bases in the middle. Germline CDR1 SNHLY, CDR2 FYNNEI. The CDR3 nucleotides read TGTGCCAGCAGTGAACTGTCCTCGTGGGGCTATGGCTACACCTTC. Protein product: CASSELSSWGYGYTF.

The V gene is TRBV4-1, the J gene TRBJ2-6; perhaps TRBD2 as D (5 bases). The V gene's germline CDR1 is MGHRA and CDR2 YSYEKL. The V end was cut by 6 bases, the J end by 4 bases, with 10 bases between. There are 14 residues in the CDR3. The CDR3 DNA follows: TGCGCCAGCAGTCGGGATCCCGGGGCCAACGTCCTGACTTTC. Amino acids: CASSRDPGANVLTF.

The rearrangement uses TRBV7-2 and TRBJ1-6; D is uncertain. Trimming pared 4 bases from V and 11 bases from J, leaving 18 bases between. In germline, CDR1 is SGHTA, CDR2 FQGNSA. CDR3 length: 15 amino acids. The CDR3 is CASSSVGQAQPPLHF. DNA of the CDR3: TGTGCCAGCAGCTCCGTCGGGCAGGCTCAGCCACCCCTCCACTTT.

The rearrangement uses TRBV6-1 and TRBJ2-7, with D possibly being TRBD1 or TRBD2 (5 bases each). Germline loops: CDR1 MNHNS, CDR2 SASEGT. This CDR3 region has 16 residues. Between the trimmed V and J ends, which lost 1 base and 0 bases, there was a span of 13 bases. CDR3 protein: CASSEVGERASYEQYF. For the CDR3, the DNA is TGTGCCAGCAGTGAAGTGGGGGAGAGGGCCTCCTACGAGCAGTACTTC.

V usage is TRBV19 and J usage is TRBJ1-1, with D tentatively TRBD1 (6 bases). V was trimmed by 4 bases and J by 5 bases, leaving 14 bases between them. There are 14 residues in the CDR3. The V gene's germline CDR1 is LNHDA and CDR2 SQIVND (reference sequence). The CDR3 nucleotides are TGTGCCAGTAGTAGCGGGGGGGCCGGGACTGAAGCTTTCTTT. As protein: CASSSGGAGTEAFF.

The genes are TRBV30 and TRBJ2-1, with D uncertain. Per germline, CDR1 GTSNPN and CDR2 SVGIG (reference sequence). Trimming took off 3 bases at V and 5 bases at J, with 17 bases between the two ends. The CDR3 length is 15 residues. For the CDR3, the DNA is TGTGCCTGGAGCGCAACTAACTCGAGAAACAATGAGCAGTTCTTC. Residues: CAWSATNSRNNEQFF.

This rearrangement joins TRBV7-2 to TRBJ2-1; no clear D. The CDR3 has 14 amino acids. Germline CDR1 reads SGHTA; CDR2 reads FQGNSA. V lost 5 bases, J lost 6 bases, and 14 bases lay in between. CDR3 in DNA: TGTGCCAGCAGCGTACCGGACGGATCCAATGAGCAGTTCTTC. Its protein is CASSVPDGSNEQFF.

CDR3 in DNA: TGTGCCAGCAGTTCTTCAGGGCACAAGAACACTGAAGCTTTCTTT. This sequence encodes CASSSSGHKNTEAFF. The J gene is TRBJ1-1, the V gene TRBV5-6, with TRBD1 as a possible D gene (5 bases). Between the trimmed V and J ends, which lost 5 bases and 1 base, there was a span of 15 bases. The CDR3 sequence is 15 residues long. In germline, CDR1 is SGHDT, CDR2 YYEEEE.

In its sample, this clone was seen a few times. The CDR3 loop reads CASSFWGGDWETQYF. CDR3 coding DNA: TGTGCCAGCAGCTTCTGGGGGGGCGACTGGGAGACCCAGTACTTC. The chain is built from TRBV7-9 and TRBJ2-5, with a possible D match to TRBD2 (7 bases). Germline-derived CDR1 and CDR2 are SEHNR and FQNEAQ (reference sequence). The CDR3 spans 15 residues. The V end was cut by 3 bases, the J end by 5 bases, with 16 bases between.

This chain joins TRBV4-1 and TRBJ2-7, with 8 bases matching TRBD2. The CDR3 contains 16 residues. V trimming: 0 bases; J trimming: 0 bases; junction bases outside the gene matches: 4. Germline V gene data show CDR1 as MGHRA and CDR2 as YSYEKL. CDR3 protein: CASSQEASGYSYEQYF. CDR3 coding DNA: TGCGCCAGCAGCCAAGAGGCTAGCGGGTACTCCTACGAGCAGTACTTC.

The V gene is TRBV6-5, the J gene TRBJ2-7, with D perhaps TRBD2 (7 bases). Trimming removed 2 bases from V and 2 bases from J, with 16 bases in between. The germline V gene has CDR1 MNHEY and CDR2 SVGAGI. CDR3 length: 16 residues. CDR3 DNA sequence: TGTGCCAGCAGTTACCGGGTTGCGGGGGCCACCTACGAGCAGTACTTC. It specifies CASSYRVAGATYEQYF.

The chain recombines TRBV5-1 with TRBJ2-7; no reliable D call. V lost 0 bases, J lost 9 bases, and 22 bases lay in between. CDR1 is SGHRS and CDR2 is YFSETQ in the germline V gene. This CDR3 comprises 16 residues. CDR3 amino acids: CASSLVVGVNQVGQYF. The CDR3 DNA reads TGCGCCAGCAGCTTGGTTGTGGGCGTCAACCAAGTTGGGCAGTACTTC. The full variable domain, its missing parts supplied by reference TRBV5-1 and TRBJ2-7, is KAGVTQTPRYLIKTRGQQVTLSCSPISGHRSVSWYQQTPGQGLQFLFEYFSETQRNKGNFPGRFSGRQFSNSRSEMNVSTLELGDSALYLCASSLVVGVNQVGQYFGPGTRLTVT.

The CDR3 spells CASSFTIADTQYF. In DNA form, the CDR3 reads TGTGCCAGCAGCTTCACAATAGCAGATACGCAGTATTTT. The chain carries TRBV11-2 and TRBJ2-3; D is uncertain. The germline gives CDR1 SGHAT, CDR2 FQNNGV. CDR3 length equals 13 residues. The V end lost 3 bases, the J end lost 4 bases, and 8 bases lay between the germline ends.

The CDR3 sequence: CASSGGGLAGDGELFF. Written as DNA, the CDR3 is TGCGCCAGCAGCGGCGGCGGACTAGCGGGGGACGGGGAGCTGTTTTTT. The chain has TRBV5-1 and TRBJ2-2; 13 bases line up with TRBD2. Germline assignment: CDR1 SGHRS and CDR2 YFSETQ. CDR3 length equals 16 residues. Trimming took 4 bases from V and 7 from J; bases not matched to a gene: 7.